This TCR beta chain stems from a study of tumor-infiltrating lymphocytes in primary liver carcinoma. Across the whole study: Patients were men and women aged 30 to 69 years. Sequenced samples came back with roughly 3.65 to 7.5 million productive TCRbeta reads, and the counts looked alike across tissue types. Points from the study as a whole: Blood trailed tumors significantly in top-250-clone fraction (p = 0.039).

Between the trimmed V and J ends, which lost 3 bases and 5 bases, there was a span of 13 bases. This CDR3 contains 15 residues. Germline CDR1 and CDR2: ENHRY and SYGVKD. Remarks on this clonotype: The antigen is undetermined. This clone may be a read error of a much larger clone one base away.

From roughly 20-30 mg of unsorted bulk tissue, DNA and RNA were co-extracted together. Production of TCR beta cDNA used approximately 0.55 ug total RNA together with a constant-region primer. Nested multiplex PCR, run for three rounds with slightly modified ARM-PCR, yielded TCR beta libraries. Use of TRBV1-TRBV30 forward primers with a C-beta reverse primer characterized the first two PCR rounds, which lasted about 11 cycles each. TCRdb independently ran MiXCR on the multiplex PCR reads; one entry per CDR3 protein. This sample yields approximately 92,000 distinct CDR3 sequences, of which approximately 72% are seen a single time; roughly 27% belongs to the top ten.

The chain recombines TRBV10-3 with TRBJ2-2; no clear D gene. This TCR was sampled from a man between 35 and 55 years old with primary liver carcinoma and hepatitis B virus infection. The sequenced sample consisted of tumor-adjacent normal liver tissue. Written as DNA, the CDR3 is TGTGCCATCAGTGACGTGCTAGTTGGAACCGGGGAGCTGTTTTTT. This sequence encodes CAISDVLVGTGELFF.